A selection of T cell receptor beta chains follows, all from one sample in a study of T cell responses to AZD1222 COVID-19 vaccine. Sequencing was performed with immunoSEQ multiplex PCR; in TCRdb, only in-frame clones are kept and a portion is missing. The profile shows 25,000 or so clones, 80% to 95% of them singletons. Sequenced material: peripheral blood, taken 28 days after the second AZD1222 dose. The receptors were gathered from an adult who received the AZD1222 COVID-19 vaccine. Each CDR3 is given with its conserved first and last residue. Fields, in order: D gene, V gene, clone size, J gene, CDR3 protein, CDR3 DNA. A D gene is named only where the DNA matches it firmly. Size is omitted from some rows. Given values are once, few, many or a class for expanded clones.

-	TRBV28	-	TRBJ1-2	CASAIRAGYTF	TGTGCCAGTGCAATCAGGGCTGGCTACACCTTC
-	TRBV6-5	-	TRBJ1-1	CASQNQGFNTEAFF	TGTGCCAGCCAAAACCAGGGATTTAACACTGAAGCTTTCTTT
-	TRBV7-3	-	TRBJ2-5	CASSLNPGQTETQYF	TGTGCCAGCAGCTTAAACCCCGGACAGACAGAGACCCAGTACTTC
TRBD2	TRBV3-1/TRBV3-2	-	TRBJ2-5	CASSHPLAGGGETQYF	TGTGCCAGCAGCCATCCACTAGCGGGAGGCGGAGAGACCCAGTACTTC
TRBD1	TRBV5-1	once	TRBJ1-1	CASSLSLAGTGGGEAFF	TGCGCCAGCAGCTTGTCATTAGCCGGGACAGGGGGCGGAGAAGCTTTCTTT
TRBD2	TRBV6-5	-	TRBJ2-7	CASTDGGAYEQYF	TGTGCCAGCACCGATGGGGGGGCCTACGAGCAGTACTTC
TRBD2	TRBV27	-	TRBJ2-2	CASSISAFGSGSSKTGELFF	TGTGCCAGCAGCATATCGGCGTTTGGTAGCGGGAGTTCGAAGACCGGGGAGCTGTTTTTT
TRBD1	TRBV28	-	TRBJ1-2	CASSLGGGRYGYTF	TGTGCCAGCAGTTTAGGAGGGGGCCGATATGGCTACACCTTC
-	TRBV9	-	TRBJ2-5	CASSVAGGTSGETQYF	TGTGCCAGCAGCGTAGCAGGGGGGACTAGTGGGGAGACCCAGTACTTC
TRBD1	TRBV6-1	-	TRBJ1-1	CASSDPGQGRNTEAFF	TGTGCCAGCAGTGATCCGGGACAGGGGCGGAACACTGAAGCTTTCTTT
-	TRBV6-1	-	TRBJ1-5	CASSEGTRGRSNQPQHF	TGTGCCAGCAGTGAAGGGACACGGGGGCGGAGCAATCAGCCCCAGCATTTT
TRBD2	TRBV3-1/TRBV3-2	once	TRBJ2-5	CASSSRTSGGGETQYF	TGTGCCAGCAGCTCCCGGACTAGCGGGGGGGGAGAGACCCAGTACTTC
-	TRBV6-1	once	TRBJ1-2	CASSEVGIYGYTF	TGTGCCAGCAGTGAAGTGGGCATCTATGGCTACACCTTC
-	TRBV15	once	TRBJ2-7	CATSRVDYEQYF	TGTGCCACCAGCAGAGTTGACTACGAGCAGTACTTC
-	TRBV5-3	-	TRBJ2-6	CARSWGLSGANVLTF	TGTGCCAGAAGCTGGGGCCTCTCTGGGGCCAACGTCCTGACTTTC
TRBD1	TRBV19	-	TRBJ1-5	CASSAPRQGPSNQPQHF	TGTGCCAGTAGTGCCCCAAGACAGGGACCTAGCAATCAGCCCCAGCATTTT
TRBD2	TRBV27	-	TRBJ2-1	CASLALAGFGEQFF	TGTGCCAGCCTGGCTCTAGCGGGATTCGGTGAGCAGTTCTTC
TRBD1	TRBV7-2	-	TRBJ1-1	CASSSIRDRPEAFF	TGTGCCAGCAGCTCCATCCGGGACAGGCCTGAAGCTTTCTTT
-	TRBV12-3/TRBV12-4	-	TRBJ1-6	CACSHPLSPLHF	TGTGCCTGCTCCCATCCGCTTTCACCCCTCCACTTT
-	TRBV6-5	-	TRBJ1-2	CASSYSTISNYGYTF	TGTGCCAGCAGTTACTCTACTATTTCTAACTATGGCTACACCTTC
-	TRBV5-4	-	TRBJ1-1	CASSARPNTEAFF	TGTGCCAGCAGCGCCAGGCCCAACACTGAAGCTTTCTTT
TRBD1	TRBV6-2/TRBV6-3	-	TRBJ1-5	CASSYRGQGAMGNQPQHF	TGTGCCAGCAGTTACCGGGGACAGGGGGCAATGGGCAATCAGCCCCAGCATTTT
-	TRBV3-1/TRBV3-2	-	TRBJ1-6	CASSPKGTGYNSPLHF	TGTGCCAGCAGCCCTAAGGGTACAGGGTATAATTCACCCCTCCACTTT
TRBD2	TRBV3-1/TRBV3-2	once	TRBJ2-3	CASSLTSGKDTQYF	TGTGCCAGCAGCCTAACTAGCGGGAAGGATACGCAGTATTTT
-	TRBV6-5	-	TRBJ1-4	CASTKFRGHYEKLFF	TGTGCCAGCACTAAATTCCGGGGCCACTATGAAAAACTGTTTTTT
-	TRBV27	once	TRBJ1-5	CASSPDRPNQPQHF	TGTGCCAGCAGTCCCGACAGGCCCAATCAGCCCCAGCATTTT
TRBD1	TRBV27	-	TRBJ1-6	CASSSLSGYTGAHSPLHF	TGTGCCAGCAGTTCCCTGTCCGGGTATACAGGGGCGCATTCACCCCTCCACTTT
-	TRBV24-1	-	TRBJ1-5	CATSESFSHQPQHF	TGTGCCACCAGTGAGTCGTTCTCCCATCAGCCCCAGCATTTT
TRBD2	TRBV5-4	-	TRBJ2-7	CASSLLGSGSSYEQYF	TGTGCCAGCAGCCTCCTGGGCAGCGGGAGCTCCTACGAGCAGTACTTC
TRBD2	TRBV6-1	-	TRBJ2-5	CASSEGLAWETQYF	TGTGCCAGCAGTGAGGGACTAGCTTGGGAGACCCAGTACTTC
TRBD1	TRBV12-5	-	TRBJ2-3	CASRTTRQGSTDTQYF	TGTGCTAGCCGTACGACCCGACAGGGCAGCACAGATACGCAGTATTTT
-	TRBV11-2	-	TRBJ2-7	CASSLGDRFEQYF	TGTGCCAGCAGCTTAGGGGATCGGTTCGAGCAGTACTTC
-	TRBV28	-	TRBJ1-1	CASSLRTEAFF	TGTGCCAGCAGTTTGCGCACTGAAGCTTTCTTT
-	TRBV30	-	TRBJ1-6	CAWRIFRDAGNSPLHF	TGTGCCTGGAGAATCTTTAGGGACGCTGGGAATTCACCCCTCCACTTT
TRBD1	TRBV5-1	-	TRBJ1-2	CASSSGGGGYYGYTF	TGCGCCAGCAGCTCTGGAGGGGGCGGGTACTATGGCTACACCTTC
-	TRBV5-1	-	TRBJ2-7	CASSEPKGYEQYF	TGCGCCAGCAGCGAGCCTAAGGGCTACGAGCAGTACTTC
-	TRBV30	once	TRBJ1-2	CAWTHTGFNYGYTF	TGTGCCTGGACCCATACAGGGTTTAACTATGGCTACACCTTC
TRBD1	TRBV5-1	-	TRBJ1-1	CASSSRQGLVNTEAFF	TGCGCCAGCAGCTCAAGACAGGGGCTGGTGAACACTGAAGCTTTCTTT
TRBD1	TRBV27	-	TRBJ1-6	CASTDPGQGNSPLHF	TGTGCCAGCACCGATCCGGGACAGGGGAATTCACCCCTCCACTTT
-	TRBV5-4	-	TRBJ1-1	CASSLGGVMNTEAFF	TGTGCCAGCAGCTTGGGGGGCGTGATGAACACTGAAGCTTTCTTT
TRBD1	TRBV28	-	TRBJ1-6	CASSLFGTGENNSPLHF	TGTGCCAGCAGTTTGTTTGGGACAGGGGAAAATAATTCACCCCTCCACTTT
TRBD2	TRBV5-1	-	TRBJ2-3	CASSWTLAGGLSTDTQYF	TGCGCCAGCAGCTGGACACTAGCGGGAGGCCTTAGCACAGATACGCAGTATTTT
-	TRBV11-2	-	TRBJ2-2	CASSLGQTETGELFF	TGTGCCAGCAGCTTAGGCCAGACTGAGACCGGGGAGCTGTTTTTT
-	TRBV18	-	TRBJ1-1	CASSPGENTEAFF	TGTGCCAGCTCACCCGGGGAAAACACTGAAGCTTTCTTT
-	TRBV7-8	-	TRBJ1-2	CASSQGRLEWSRALGYGYTF	TGTGCCAGCAGCCAAGGACGGTTGGAGTGGAGCAGGGCTCTAGGCTATGGCTACACCTTC
TRBD2	TRBV7-3	-	TRBJ2-1	CASSLYATSGVYNEQFF	TGTGCCAGCAGCCTGTATGCGACTAGCGGGGTCTACAATGAGCAGTTCTTC
TRBD1	TRBV11-3	-	TRBJ2-1	CASSTRQGTNEQFF	TGTGCCAGCAGCACTCGACAGGGTACTAATGAGCAGTTCTTC
-	TRBV6-2/TRBV6-3	-	TRBJ2-1	CASSYSESGNYNEQFF	TGTGCCAGCAGTTACTCGGAGTCAGGTAACTACAATGAGCAGTTCTTC
-	TRBV7-2	-	TRBJ2-6	CASSFGTPLTSGANVLTF	TGTGCCAGCAGCTTTGGGACACCGTTGACCTCTGGGGCCAACGTCCTGACTTTC
-	TRBV19	-	TRBJ1-1	CASSPSLGGMNTEAFF	TGTGCCAGTAGTCCATCGCTCGGGGGGATGAACACTGAAGCTTTCTTT
TRBD2	TRBV19	once	TRBJ2-2	CASSIPTSPADTGELFF	TGTGCCAGTAGTATTCCGACTAGCCCGGCGGACACCGGGGAGCTGTTTTTT
-	TRBV5-1	-	TRBJ2-1	CASSLGGFSSYNEQFF	TGCGCCAGCAGCTTGGGGGGCTTTAGCTCCTACAATGAGCAGTTCTTC
-	TRBV11-3	-	TRBJ2-7	CASSLARDPTYEQYF	TGTGCCAGCAGCTTAGCGAGGGACCCGACCTACGAGCAGTACTTC
TRBD2	TRBV24-1	-	TRBJ2-1	CATSDLASGSNEQFF	TGTGCCACCAGTGATTTGGCTAGCGGGAGCAATGAGCAGTTCTTC
-	TRBV16	-	TRBJ2-2	CASSQLTSQLVNTGELFF	TGTGCCAGCAGCCAATTAACCTCCCAGCTGGTCAACACCGGGGAGCTGTTTTTT
TRBD1	TRBV9	-	TRBJ2-5	CASSVNTGQQETQYF	TGTGCCAGCAGCGTAAATACGGGACAGCAAGAGACCCAGTACTTC
-	TRBV27	-	TRBJ2-5	CASSFRGQETQYF	TGTGCCAGCAGTTTCCGGGGCCAAGAGACCCAGTACTTC
-	TRBV30	-	TRBJ2-1	CAWSFGYNEQFF	TGTGCCTGGAGTTTTGGTTACAATGAGCAGTTCTTC
TRBD2	TRBV7-9	-	TRBJ2-5	CASSPRRGVETQYF	TGTGCCAGCAGCCCACGGCGGGGGGTGGAGACCCAGTACTTC